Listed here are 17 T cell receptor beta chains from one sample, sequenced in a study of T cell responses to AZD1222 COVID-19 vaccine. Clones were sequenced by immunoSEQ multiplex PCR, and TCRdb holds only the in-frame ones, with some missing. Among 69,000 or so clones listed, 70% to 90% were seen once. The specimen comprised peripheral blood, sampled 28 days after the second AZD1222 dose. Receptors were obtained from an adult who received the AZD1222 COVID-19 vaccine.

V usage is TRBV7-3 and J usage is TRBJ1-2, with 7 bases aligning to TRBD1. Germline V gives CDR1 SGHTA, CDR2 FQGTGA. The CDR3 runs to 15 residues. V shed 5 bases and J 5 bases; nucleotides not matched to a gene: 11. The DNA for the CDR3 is TGTGCCAGCAGCACCTCACAGGGGCTAGCTTATGGCTACACCTTC. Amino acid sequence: CASSTSQGLAYGYTF.

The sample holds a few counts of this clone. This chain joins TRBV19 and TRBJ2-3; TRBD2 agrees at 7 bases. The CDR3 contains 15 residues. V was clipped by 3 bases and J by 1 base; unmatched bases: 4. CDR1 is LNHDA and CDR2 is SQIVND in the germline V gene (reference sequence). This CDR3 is CASSIPSGGTDTQYF. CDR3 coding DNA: TGTGCCAGTAGTATCCCTAGCGGCGGCACAGATACGCAGTATTTT.

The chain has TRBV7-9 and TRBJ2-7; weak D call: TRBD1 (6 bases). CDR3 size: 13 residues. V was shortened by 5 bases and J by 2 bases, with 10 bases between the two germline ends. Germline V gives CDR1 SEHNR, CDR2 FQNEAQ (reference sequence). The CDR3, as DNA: TGTGCCAGCAGCCGGGACACTACCTACGAGCAGTACTTC. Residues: CASSRDTTYEQYF.

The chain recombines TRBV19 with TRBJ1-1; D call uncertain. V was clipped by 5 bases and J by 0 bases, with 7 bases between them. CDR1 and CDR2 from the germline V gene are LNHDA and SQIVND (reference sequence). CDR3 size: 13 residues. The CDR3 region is CASSADLNTEAFF. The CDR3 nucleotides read TGTGCCAGTAGTGCCGACTTGAACACTGAAGCTTTCTTT. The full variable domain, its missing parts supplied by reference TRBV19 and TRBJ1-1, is DGGITQSPKYLFRKEGQNVTLSCEQNLNHDAMYWYRQDPGQGLRLIYYSQIVNDFQKGDIAEGYSVSREKKESFPLTVTSAQKNPTAFYLCASSADLNTEAFFGQGTRLTVV.

Here the CDR3 reads CASSPQTATQVGDEQFF. The CDR3 DNA follows: TGTGCCAGCAGCCCCCAAACAGCCACCCAGGTGGGGGATGAGCAGTTCTTC. The chain carries TRBV4-2 and TRBJ2-1; either TRBD1 or TRBD2 may fit D (5 bases each). The germline gives CDR1 LGHNA, CDR2 YNFKEQ. V was cut by 4 bases and J by 8 bases, with 24 bases left in between. The length of the CDR3 is 17 residues.

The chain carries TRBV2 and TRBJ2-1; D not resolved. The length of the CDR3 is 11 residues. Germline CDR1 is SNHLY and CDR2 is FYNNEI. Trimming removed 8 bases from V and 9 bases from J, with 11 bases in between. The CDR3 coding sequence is TGTGCCAGCCGTTATCCCGGTGAGCAGTTCTTC. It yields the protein CASRYPGEQFF.

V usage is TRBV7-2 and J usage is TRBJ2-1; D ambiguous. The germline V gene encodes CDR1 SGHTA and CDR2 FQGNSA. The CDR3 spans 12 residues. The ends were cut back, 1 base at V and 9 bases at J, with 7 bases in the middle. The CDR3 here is CASSLGASEQFF. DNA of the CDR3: TGTGCCAGCAGCTTAGGTGCCTCTGAGCAGTTCTTC.

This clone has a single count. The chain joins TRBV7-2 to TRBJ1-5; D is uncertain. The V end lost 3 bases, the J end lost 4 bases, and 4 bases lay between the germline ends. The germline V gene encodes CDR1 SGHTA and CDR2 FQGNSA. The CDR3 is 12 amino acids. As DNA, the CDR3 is TGTGCCAGCAGCTTGATGAATCAGCCCCAGCATTTT. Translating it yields CASSLMNQPQHF.

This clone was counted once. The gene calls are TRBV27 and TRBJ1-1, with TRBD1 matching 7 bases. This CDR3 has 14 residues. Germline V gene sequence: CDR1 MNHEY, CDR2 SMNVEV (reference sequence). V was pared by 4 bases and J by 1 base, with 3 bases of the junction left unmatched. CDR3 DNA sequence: TGTGCCAGCAGTTCCCGGACAGGGAACACTGAAGCTTTCTTT. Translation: CASSSRTGNTEAFF.

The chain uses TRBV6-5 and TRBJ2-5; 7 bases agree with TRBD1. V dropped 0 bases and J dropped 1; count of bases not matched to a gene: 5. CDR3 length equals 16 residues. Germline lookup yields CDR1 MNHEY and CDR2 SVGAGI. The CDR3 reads CASSYSVAGGQETQYF. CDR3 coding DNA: TGTGCCAGCAGTTACTCCGTGGCAGGGGGCCAAGAGACCCAGTACTTC.

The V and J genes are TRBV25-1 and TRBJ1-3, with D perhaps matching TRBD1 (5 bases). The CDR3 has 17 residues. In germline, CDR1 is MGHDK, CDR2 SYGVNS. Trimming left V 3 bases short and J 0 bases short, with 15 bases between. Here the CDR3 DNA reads TGTGCCAGCAGTGAGTCGGGGGGAGGGAGCTCTGGAAACACCATATATTTT. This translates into CASSESGGGSSGNTIYF.

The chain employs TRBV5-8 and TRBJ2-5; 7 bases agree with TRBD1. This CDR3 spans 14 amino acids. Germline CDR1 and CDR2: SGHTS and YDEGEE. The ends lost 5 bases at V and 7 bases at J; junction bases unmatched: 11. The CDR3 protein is CASSLTKPGGTQYF. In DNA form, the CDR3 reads TGTGCCAGCAGTTTGACCAAGCCAGGGGGGACCCAGTACTTC.

The CDR3 spells CASSRLAGQTDTQYF. The CDR3 nucleotides read TGTGCCAGTAGTAGACTAGCGGGACAAACAGATACGCAGTATTTT. The chain combines TRBV19 with TRBJ2-3; 11 bases align to TRBD2. With V trimmed by 4 bases and J by 3 bases, 3 bases remained unmatched. CDR3 size: 15 residues. Germline CDR1 and CDR2: LNHDA and SQIVND (reference sequence). Combining the CDR3 with reference TRBV19 and TRBJ2-3 gives the whole variable domain DGGITQSPKYLFRKEGQNVTLSCEQNLNHDAMYWYRQDPGQGLRLIYYSQIVNDFQKGDIAEGYSVSREKKESFPLTVTSAQKNPTAFYLCASSRLAGQTDTQYFGPGTRLTVL.

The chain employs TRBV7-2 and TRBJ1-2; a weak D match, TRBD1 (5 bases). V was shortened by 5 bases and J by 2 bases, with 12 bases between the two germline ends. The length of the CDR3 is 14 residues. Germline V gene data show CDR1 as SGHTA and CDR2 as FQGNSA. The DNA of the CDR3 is TGTGCCAGCAGCACCGGAGGGGTGAACTATGGCTACACCTTC. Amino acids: CASSTGGVNYGYTF.

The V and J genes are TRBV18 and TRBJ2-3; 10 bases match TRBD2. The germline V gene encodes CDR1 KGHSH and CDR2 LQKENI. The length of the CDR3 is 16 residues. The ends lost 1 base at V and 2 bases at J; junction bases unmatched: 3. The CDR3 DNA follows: TGTGCCAGCTCACCACAACTAGCGGGACCCACAGATACGCAGTATTTT. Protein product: CASSPQLAGPTDTQYF.

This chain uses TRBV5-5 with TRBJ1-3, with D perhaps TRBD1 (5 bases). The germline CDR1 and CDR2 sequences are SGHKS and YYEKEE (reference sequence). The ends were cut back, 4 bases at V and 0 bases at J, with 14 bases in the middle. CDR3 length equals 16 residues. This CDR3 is CASSRGLPSSGNTIYF. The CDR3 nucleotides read TGTGCCAGCAGCCGGGGACTTCCGAGCTCTGGAAACACCATATATTTT.

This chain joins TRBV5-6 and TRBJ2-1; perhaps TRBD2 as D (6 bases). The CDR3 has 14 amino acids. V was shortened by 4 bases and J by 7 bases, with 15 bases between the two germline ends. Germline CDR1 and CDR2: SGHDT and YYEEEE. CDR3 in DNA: TGTGCCAGCAGCCGCAAGAACGGGGGTAATGAGCAGTTCTTC. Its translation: CASSRKNGGNEQFF.